The 11 T cell receptor beta chains listed next were all sequenced from one sample in a study of T cells after yellow fever vaccination. TCRdb reprocessed the 5' RACE reads with MiXCR, giving one entry per CDR3 protein. The sample has some 70,000 distinct CDR3 sequences, approximately 6.1% seen once. The specimen comprised CD8+ T cells sorted from PBMCs, sampled more than 35 days after the first yellow fever vaccination. These receptor sequences come from a man aged 18-30 years who received the YFV17D yellow fever vaccine.

This chain uses TRBV5-4 with TRBJ1-6; D gene unclear. The germline V gene has CDR1 SGHNT and CDR2 YYREEE (reference sequence). The CDR3 contains 16 residues. The V end lost 1 base, the J end lost 0 bases, and 8 bases lay between the germline ends. CDR3 sequence reads: CASSLSHSSYNSPLHF. In nucleotides, the CDR3 is TGTGCCAGCAGCTTGAGCCACAGCTCCTATAATTCACCCCTCCACTTT.

This clonotype was recorded at least ten times. This chain links TRBV7-2 with TRBJ1-5, with D tentatively TRBD1 (6 bases). The CDR3 runs 14 residues. Germline V gene sequence: CDR1 SGHTA, CDR2 FQGNSA. Trimming pared 1 base from V and 2 bases from J, leaving 6 bases between. The CDR3 region is CASSLGGRNQPQHF. CDR3 nucleotides: TGTGCCAGCAGCTTAGGGGGGCGCAATCAGCCCCAGCATTTT.

This clonotype has ten or more counts. The chain recombines TRBV5-6 with TRBJ2-1; no clear D gene. The CDR3 has 13 residues. Germline values: CDR1 SGHDT, CDR2 YYEEEE. The germline V and J ends were trimmed by 6 bases and 3 bases, with 10 bases remaining between them. The CDR3 loop reads CASTDQYYNEQFF. The DNA of the CDR3 is TGTGCCAGCACCGATCAATACTACAATGAGCAGTTCTTC.

Concerning this clonotype itself: One end of the junction fails to match germline, which may point to a read error. V usage is TRBV20-1 and J usage is TRBJ2-1, with D possibly matching TRBD2 (6 bases). CDR1 DFQATT and CDR2 SNEGSKA come from the germline V gene (reference sequence). The CDR3 runs to 15 residues. The chain's CDR3 is CCARDRQRAYNEQFF. The CDR3 nucleotides read TGCTGTGCTAGAGATAGGCAGCGGGCCTACAATGAGCAGTTCTTC.

This clonotype was picked up many times. The V call is TRBV5-1, the J call TRBJ1-2; D is undetermined. Germline V gene sequence: CDR1 SGHRS, CDR2 YFSETQ. The length of the CDR3 is 14 residues. V gave up 3 bases and J gave up 3 bases, with 12 bases separating them. The CDR3 nucleotides read TGCGCCAGCAGCTCTCCGGGGATGGACTATGGCTACACCTTC. Its protein is CASSSPGMDYGYTF.

The rearrangement links TRBV6-6 to TRBJ2-2; D is unclear. Trimming removed 4 bases at V and 5 bases at J, with 8 bases between. This CDR3 region has 13 residues. The germline gives CDR1 MNHNY, CDR2 SVGAGI (reference sequence). The DNA for the CDR3 is TGTGCCAGCAGTTCCTATGGGACCGGGGAGCTGTTTTTT. As protein: CASSSYGTGELFF.

This clonotype was seen many times. Here the CDR3 reads CASSLELTGQGNTQYF. CDR3 bases: TGTGCCAGCAGCTTAGAACTTACCGGACAGGGGAATACCCAGTACTTC. The chain combines TRBV11-2 with TRBJ2-5; 9 nucleotides match TRBD1. J was trimmed by 8 bases and V by 0 bases; bases with no gene match: 10. Germline CDR1 SGHAT, CDR2 FQNNGV. This CDR3 contains 16 residues.

In this sample, this clonotype turned up many times. Mismatch with germline at one junction end may stem from a read error. The rearrangement joins TRBV5-1 to TRBJ2-3; 9 bases align to TRBD2. This CDR3 region has 16 residues. CDR1 and CDR2 from the germline V gene are SGHRS and YFSETQ. CDR3 in amino acids: CASNLRGGGATDTQYF. CDR3 nucleotides: TGCGCCAGCAACCTTAGAGGCGGGGGGGCCACAGATACGCAGTACTTT.

The chain couples TRBV10-2 to TRBJ2-7, with TRBD1 matching 9 bases. Germline V gene sequence: CDR1 WSHSY, CDR2 SAAADI. This CDR3 has 17 residues. V lost 3 bases and J lost 4; bases outside the gene matches: 13. CDR3 in amino acids: CASSDPRQGESLYEQYF. The DNA of the CDR3 is TGCGCCAGCAGTGACCCGAGACAGGGGGAATCGTTGTACGAGCAGTACTTC.

V and J are TRBV13 and TRBJ2-1; D gene unclear. Trimming stripped 8 bases from V and 0 bases from J, with 8 bases between. The germline V gene has CDR1 PRHDT and CDR2 FYEKMQ (reference sequence). The CDR3 runs to 13 residues. In DNA form, the CDR3 reads TGTGCCAGCGTGCGTAGCTCCTACAATGAGCAGTTCTTC. It yields the protein CASVRSSYNEQFF.

This chain uses TRBV9 with TRBJ2-1, with 9 nucleotides matching TRBD2. Per the germline V gene, CDR1 is SGDLS and CDR2 is YYNGEE. V trimming: 0 bases; J trimming: 7 bases; junction bases outside the gene matches: 5. This CDR3 spans 15 amino acids. The CDR3, as DNA: TGTGCCAGCAGCGTAGTAGCGGGGGTGCGTAATGAGCAGTTCTTC. It translates to CASSVVAGVRNEQFF.